This entry lists 15 T cell receptor beta chains sequenced from one sample in a study of human T cells and chemical hapten exposure. The time point: patch test 1, 2 weeks after DPC sensitization. Treatment noted: therapeutic diphenylcyclopropenone sensitization with weekly scalp DPC. In TCRdb, the RACE reads were re-called with MiXCR into one record per CDR3 protein. The sample records approximately 80,000 distinct CDR3 sequences, roughly 7.6% being singletons. The material was whole blood, obtained in connection with sensitization to the hapten diphenylcyclopropenone (DPC). These receptors were obtained from a woman aged 30 to 39 with alopecia areata. Some clones in this sample may be carry-over from other donors' samples.

This clonotype turned up a few times. The genes are TRBV14 and TRBJ1-3; D is perhaps TRBD1 (6 bases). CDR1 and CDR2 from the germline V gene are SGHDN and FVKESK. Trimming removed 4 bases at V and 0 bases at J, with 7 bases between. CDR3 size: 14 residues. CDR3 region: CASSRTVSGNTIYF. CDR3 sequence (DNA): TGTGCCAGCAGCCGGACAGTCTCTGGAAACACCATATATTTT. The full variable domain, its missing parts supplied by reference TRBV14 and TRBJ1-3, is EAGVTQFPSHSVIEKGQTVTLRCDPISGHDNLYWYRRVMGKEIKFLLHFVKESKQDESGMPNNRFLAERTGGTYSTLKVQPAELEDSGVYFCASSRTVSGNTIYFGEGSWLTVV.

This clonotype was recorded many times. V is TRBV12-5 and J is TRBJ1-6; the D is unclear. This CDR3 region has 15 residues. Germline V lookup: CDR1 LGHNT, CDR2 FRNRAP. Between the trimmed V and J ends, which lost 1 base and 9 bases, there was a span of 13 bases. CDR3 in DNA: TGTGCTAGTGGTTTGGATGCCCCGGAGATTTCACCCCTCCACTTT. Protein: CASGLDAPEISPLHF.

This clonotype turned up a few times. The chain combines TRBV2 with TRBJ2-1; TRBD1 aligns across 7 bases. J was trimmed by 1 base and V by 8 bases; bases with no gene match: 8. CDR3 length: 15 residues. Germline V lookup: CDR1 SNHLY, CDR2 FYNNEI. The CDR3 loop reads CASYQTGKSYNEQFF. CDR3 coding DNA: TGTGCCAGCTATCAGACAGGGAAGTCCTACAATGAGCAGTTCTTC.

The gene calls are TRBV7-9 and TRBJ1-2; unclear D gene. CDR1 is SEHNR, CDR2 FQNEAQ, per germline (reference sequence). This CDR3 is built from 15 residues. V was cut by 5 bases and J by 1 base, with 14 bases left in between. The CDR3 DNA follows: TGTGCCAGCAGCCTCGGGATGCGGGGTAACTATGGCTACACCTTC. Amino acid sequence: CASSLGMRGNYGYTF.

This clonotype was counted between two and nine times. The chain recombines TRBV18 with TRBJ1-4, with D unresolved. Germline values: CDR1 KGHSH, CDR2 LQKENI. Trimming took off 3 bases at V and 0 bases at J, with 11 bases between the two ends. The length of the CDR3 is 16 residues. The CDR3 loop is CASSPGGVSTNEKLFF. CDR3 coding DNA: TGTGCCAGCTCACCGGGAGGTGTCTCAACTAATGAAAAACTGTTTTTT. The complete variable domain, with remaining parts taken from reference TRBV18 and TRBJ1-4, reads NAGVMQNPRHLVRRRGQEARLRCSPMKGHSHVYWYRQLPEEGLKFMVYLQKENIIDESGMPKERFSAEFPKEGPSILRIQQVVRGDSAAYFCASSPGGVSTNEKLFFGSGTQLSVL.

This chain links TRBV20-1 with TRBJ1-1; no clear D. The V end was cut by 3 bases, the J end by 7 bases, with 12 bases between. Germline V gene lookup returns CDR1 DFQATT and CDR2 SNEGSKA (reference sequence). The CDR3 spans 12 residues. The CDR3 here is CSASPFGGEAFF. DNA for the CDR3: TGCAGTGCTAGTCCCTTCGGTGGTGAAGCTTTCTTT.

A few counts support this clonotype. V usage is TRBV5-4 and J usage is TRBJ1-3; D remains ambiguous. Deletions cut 1 base from V and 1 base from J, with 6 bases between. Germline CDR1 is SGHNT and CDR2 is YYREEE (reference sequence). CDR3 length: 14 amino acids. CDR3 amino acids: CASSLRHSGNTIYF. The DNA of the CDR3 is TGTGCCAGCAGCTTGCGGCATTCTGGAAACACCATATATTTT.

In this sample, this clonotype turned up many times. The chain combines TRBV6-5 with TRBJ2-7, with D perhaps matching TRBD1 (6 bases). Germline CDR1 and CDR2: MNHEY and SVGAGI. Trimming pared 6 bases from V and 5 bases from J, leaving 14 bases between. CDR3 length: 13 residues. The CDR3 protein is CASRRTVPNEQYF. CDR3 coding DNA: TGTGCCAGCAGGCGGACAGTGCCTAACGAGCAGTACTTC.

About this clonotype: One end of the junction is discordant with germline, which a read error may explain. The CDR3 spells CASSTGGWGQPQNF. CDR3 coding DNA: TGTGCCAGCAGTACCGGGGGGTGGGGTCAGCCCCAGAATTTT. The V call is TRBV6-9, the J call TRBJ1-5; the D gene is possibly TRBD1 (5 bases). CDR3 length: 14 residues. Germline CDR1 MNHGY, CDR2 SVAAGI.

This chain joins TRBV7-8 and TRBJ1-3; no definite D call. CDR1 and CDR2 (germline): SGHVS, FQNEAQ. V shed 1 base and J shed 4 bases, with 17 bases lying between them. The CDR3 covers 17 residues. CDR3 sequence reads: CASSLVSDHYSGNTIYF. The CDR3, as DNA: TGTGCCAGCAGCTTAGTATCTGACCATTACTCCGGAAACACCATATATTTT.

This clonotype was detected ten times or more. The chain carries TRBV2 and TRBJ2-2, with 7 bases identical to TRBD2. The CDR3 has 16 residues. V gave up 7 bases and J gave up 2 bases; unmatched junction bases: 10. From germline, CDR1 is SNHLY and CDR2 FYNNEI. The CDR3 loop is CASKKGSGFNTGELFF. The CDR3 nucleotides read TGTGCCAGCAAGAAGGGTAGCGGGTTCAACACCGGGGAGCTGTTTTTT.

Many counts were recorded for this clonotype. The V gene is TRBV29-1, the J gene TRBJ2-3, with 16 bases identical to TRBD2. This CDR3 spans 16 amino acids. In germline, CDR1 is SQVTM, CDR2 ANQGSEA. J gave up 1 base and V 6 bases, and 4 bases lay outside the gene matches. The CDR3 region is CSVRGTSGGGTDTQYF. DNA for the CDR3: TGCAGCGTACGGGGGACTAGCGGGGGGGGCACAGATACGCAGTATTTT.

This clonotype was detected many times. J is TRBJ2-1 and V is TRBV6-6, with 13 bases matching TRBD2. This CDR3 comprises 18 residues. Per the germline V gene, CDR1 is MNHNY and CDR2 is SVGAGI (reference sequence). Unmatched junction bases numbered 15, after V lost 6 bases and J lost 7 bases. CDR3 amino acids: CASSTTPIGLAGDNEQFF. CDR3 DNA: TGTGCCAGCAGCACCACCCCGATAGGACTAGCGGGGGATAATGAGCAGTTCTTC.

The sample holds many counts of this clonotype. The chain recombines TRBV20-1 with TRBJ1-4, with D uncertain. The CDR3 consists of 13 residues. Trimming removed 6 bases at V and 0 bases at J, with 8 bases between. CDR1 is DFQATT and CDR2 is SNEGSKA in the germline V gene (reference sequence). This CDR3 reads CSARHATNEKLFF. For the CDR3, the DNA is TGCAGTGCCCGACATGCAACTAATGAAAAACTGTTTTTT.

This clonotype was seen a few times. The CDR3 DNA follows: TGTGCCAGCAGCTTGGGCAGCGCAAACACTGAAGCTTTCTTT. Its translation: CASSLGSANTEAFF. The gene calls are TRBV12-3 or TRBV12-4 and TRBJ1-1; D not certain. V lost 6 bases to trimming and J lost 2 bases, with 13 bases between them. The CDR3 spans 14 residues.